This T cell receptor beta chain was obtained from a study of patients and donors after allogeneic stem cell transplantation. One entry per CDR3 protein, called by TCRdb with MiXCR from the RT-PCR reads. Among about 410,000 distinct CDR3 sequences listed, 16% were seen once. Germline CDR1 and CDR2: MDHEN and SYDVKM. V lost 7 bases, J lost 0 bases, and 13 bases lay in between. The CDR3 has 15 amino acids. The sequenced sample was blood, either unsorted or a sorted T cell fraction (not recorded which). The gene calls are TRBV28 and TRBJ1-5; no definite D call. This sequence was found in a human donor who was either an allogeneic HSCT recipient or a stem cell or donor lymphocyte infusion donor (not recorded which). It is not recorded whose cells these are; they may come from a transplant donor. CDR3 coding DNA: TGTGCCAGCACCCCTTTGCGAGGTAGCAATCAGCCCCAGCATTTT. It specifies CASTPLRGSNQPQHF.